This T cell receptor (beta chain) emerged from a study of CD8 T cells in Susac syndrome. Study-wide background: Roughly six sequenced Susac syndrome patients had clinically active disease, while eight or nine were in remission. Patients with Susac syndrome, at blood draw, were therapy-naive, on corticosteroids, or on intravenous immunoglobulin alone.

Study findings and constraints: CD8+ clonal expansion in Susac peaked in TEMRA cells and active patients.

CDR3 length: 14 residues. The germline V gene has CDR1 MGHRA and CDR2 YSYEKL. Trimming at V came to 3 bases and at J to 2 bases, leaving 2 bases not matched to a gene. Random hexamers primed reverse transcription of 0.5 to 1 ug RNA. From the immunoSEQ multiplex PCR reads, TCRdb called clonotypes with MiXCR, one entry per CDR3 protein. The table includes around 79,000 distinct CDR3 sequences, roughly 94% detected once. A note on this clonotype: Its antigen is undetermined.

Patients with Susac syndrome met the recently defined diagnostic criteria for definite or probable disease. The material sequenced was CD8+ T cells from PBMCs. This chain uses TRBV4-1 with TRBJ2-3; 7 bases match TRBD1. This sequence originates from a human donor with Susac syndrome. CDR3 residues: CASSHQGVTDTQYF. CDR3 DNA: TGCGCCAGCAGCCACCAGGGGGTCACAGATACGCAGTATTTT.